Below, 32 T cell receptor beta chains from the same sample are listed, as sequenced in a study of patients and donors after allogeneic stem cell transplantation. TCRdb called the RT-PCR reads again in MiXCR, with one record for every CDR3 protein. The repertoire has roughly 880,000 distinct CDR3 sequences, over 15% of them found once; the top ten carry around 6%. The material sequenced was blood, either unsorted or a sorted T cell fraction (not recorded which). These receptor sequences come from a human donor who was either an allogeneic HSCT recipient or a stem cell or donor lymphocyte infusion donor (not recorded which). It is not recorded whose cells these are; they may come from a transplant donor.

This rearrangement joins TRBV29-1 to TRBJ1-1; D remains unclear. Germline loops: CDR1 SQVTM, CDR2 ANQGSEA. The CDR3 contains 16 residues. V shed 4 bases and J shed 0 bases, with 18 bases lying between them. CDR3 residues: CSVAYSESSLNTEAFF. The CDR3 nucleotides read TGCAGCGTTGCGTACAGCGAGAGTTCCCTGAACACTGAAGCTTTCTTT.

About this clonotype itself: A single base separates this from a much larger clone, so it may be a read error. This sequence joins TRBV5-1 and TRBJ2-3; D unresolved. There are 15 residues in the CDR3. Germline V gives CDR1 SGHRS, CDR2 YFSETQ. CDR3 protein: CASSYADPAKDAQYF. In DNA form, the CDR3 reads TGCGCCAGCAGCTACGCCGACCCAGCCAAAGATGCGCAGTATTTT.

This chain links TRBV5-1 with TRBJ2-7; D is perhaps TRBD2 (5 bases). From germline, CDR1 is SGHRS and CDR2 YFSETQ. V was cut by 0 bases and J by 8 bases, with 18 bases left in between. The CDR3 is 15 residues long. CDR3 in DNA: TGCGCCAGCAGCTTGGCCAAGGAGACTACGACCCAGCAGTACTTC. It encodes CASSLAKETTTQQYF.

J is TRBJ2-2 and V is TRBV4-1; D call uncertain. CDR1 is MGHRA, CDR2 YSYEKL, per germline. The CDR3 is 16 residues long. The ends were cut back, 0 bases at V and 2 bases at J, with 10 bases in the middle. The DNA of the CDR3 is TGCGCCAGCAGCCAAGAAGATAGCCCAAACACCGGGGAGCTGTTTTTT. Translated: CASSQEDSPNTGELFF.

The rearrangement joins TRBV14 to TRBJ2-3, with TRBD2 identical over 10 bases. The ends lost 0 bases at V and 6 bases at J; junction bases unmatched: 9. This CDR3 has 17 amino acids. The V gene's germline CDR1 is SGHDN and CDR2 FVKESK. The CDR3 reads CASSQDRGLAGVDTQYF. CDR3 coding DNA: TGTGCCAGCAGCCAAGATCGGGGGCTAGCGGGAGTCGATACGCAGTATTTT.

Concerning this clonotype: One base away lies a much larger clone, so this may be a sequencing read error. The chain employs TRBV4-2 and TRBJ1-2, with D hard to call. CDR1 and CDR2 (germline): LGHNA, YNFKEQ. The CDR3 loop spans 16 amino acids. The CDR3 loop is CAISQDLAGVNYGYTF. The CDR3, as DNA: TGTGCCATCAGCCAAGATCTGGCAGGAGTTAACTATGGCTACACCTTC.

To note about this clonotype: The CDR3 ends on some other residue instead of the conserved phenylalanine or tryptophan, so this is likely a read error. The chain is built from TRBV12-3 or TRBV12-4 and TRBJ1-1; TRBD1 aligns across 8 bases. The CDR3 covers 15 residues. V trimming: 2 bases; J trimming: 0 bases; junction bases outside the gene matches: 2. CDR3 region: CASSLQGALNTEAFL. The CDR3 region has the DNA TGTGCCAGCAGTTTACAGGGGGCTCTGAACACTGAAGCTTTCCTT.

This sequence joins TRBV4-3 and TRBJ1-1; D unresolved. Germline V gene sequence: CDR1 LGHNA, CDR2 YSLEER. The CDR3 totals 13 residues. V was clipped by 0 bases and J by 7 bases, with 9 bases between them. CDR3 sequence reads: CASSQDEIGEAFF. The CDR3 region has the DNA TGCGCCAGCAGCCAAGATGAGATTGGTGAAGCTTTCTTT.

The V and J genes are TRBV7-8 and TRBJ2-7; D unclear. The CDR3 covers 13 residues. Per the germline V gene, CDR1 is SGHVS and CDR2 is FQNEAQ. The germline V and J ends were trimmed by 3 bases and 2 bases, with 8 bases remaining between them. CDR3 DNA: TGTGCCAGCAGCTTCGCTCTCGCCTACGAGCAGTACTTC. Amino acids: CASSFALAYEQYF. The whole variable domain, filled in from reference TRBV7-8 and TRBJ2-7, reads GAGVSQSPRYKVAKRGQDVALRCDPISGHVSLFWYQQALGQGPEFLTYFQNEAQLDKSGLPSDRFFAERPEGSVSTLKIQRTQQEDSAVYLCASSFALAYEQYFGPGTRLTVT.

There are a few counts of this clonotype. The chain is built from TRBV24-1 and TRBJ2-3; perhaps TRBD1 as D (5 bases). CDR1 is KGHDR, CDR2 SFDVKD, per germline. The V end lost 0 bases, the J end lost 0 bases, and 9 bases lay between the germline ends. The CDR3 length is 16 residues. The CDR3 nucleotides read TGTGCCACCAGTGATTTGCGGGCAGGGAGCACAGATACGCAGTATTTT. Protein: CATSDLRAGSTDTQYF.

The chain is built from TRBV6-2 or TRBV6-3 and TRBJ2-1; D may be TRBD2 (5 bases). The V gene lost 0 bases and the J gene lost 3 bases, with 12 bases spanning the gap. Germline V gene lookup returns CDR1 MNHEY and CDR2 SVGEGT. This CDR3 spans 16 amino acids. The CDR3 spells CASSYSVGVIYNEQFF. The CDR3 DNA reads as TGTGCCAGCAGTTACTCGGTCGGGGTCATCTACAATGAGCAGTTCTTC.

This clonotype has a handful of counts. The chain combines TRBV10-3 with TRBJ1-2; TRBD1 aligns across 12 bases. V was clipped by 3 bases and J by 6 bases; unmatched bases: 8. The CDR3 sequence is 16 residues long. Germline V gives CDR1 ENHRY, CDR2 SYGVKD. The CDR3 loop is CAISDMGQGARNGYTF. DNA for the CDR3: TGTGCCATCAGTGACATGGGACAGGGGGCGAGAAATGGCTACACCTTC.

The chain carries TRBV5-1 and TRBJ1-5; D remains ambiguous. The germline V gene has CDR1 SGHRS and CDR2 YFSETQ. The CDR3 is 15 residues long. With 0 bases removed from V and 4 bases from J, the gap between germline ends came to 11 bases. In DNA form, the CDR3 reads TGCGCCAGCAGCTTGGTGGCAGGAGCGAATCAGCCCCAGCATTTT. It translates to CASSLVAGANQPQHF. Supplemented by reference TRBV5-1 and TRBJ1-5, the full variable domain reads KAGVTQTPRYLIKTRGQQVTLSCSPISGHRSVSWYQQTPGQGLQFLFEYFSETQRNKGNFPGRFSGRQFSNSRSEMNVSTLELGDSALYLCASSLVAGANQPQHFGDGTRLSIL.

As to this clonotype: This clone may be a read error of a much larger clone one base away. DNA of the CDR3: TGTGCCAGCAGTAGACAGACCTACGAGCAGTACTTC. This sequence encodes CASSRQTYEQYF. V is TRBV6-2 or TRBV6-3 and J is TRBJ2-7; the D gene is possibly TRBD1 (5 bases). CDR3 length: 12 residues. V lost 5 bases and J lost 2, with 7 bases in between. Germline values: CDR1 MNHEY, CDR2 SVGEGT.

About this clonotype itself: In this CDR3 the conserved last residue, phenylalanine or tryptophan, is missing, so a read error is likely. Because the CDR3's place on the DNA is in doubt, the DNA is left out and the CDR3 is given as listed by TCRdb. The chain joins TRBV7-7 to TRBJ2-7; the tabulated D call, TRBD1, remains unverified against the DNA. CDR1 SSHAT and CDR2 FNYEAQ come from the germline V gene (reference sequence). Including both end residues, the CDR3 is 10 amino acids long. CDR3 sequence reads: CASSFLAGDL.

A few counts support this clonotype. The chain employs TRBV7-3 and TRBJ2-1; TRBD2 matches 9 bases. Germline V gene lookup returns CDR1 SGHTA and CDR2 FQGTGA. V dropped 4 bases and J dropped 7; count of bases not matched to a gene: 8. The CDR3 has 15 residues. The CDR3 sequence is CASSSSSGMANEQFF. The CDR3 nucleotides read TGTGCCAGCAGCTCATCTAGCGGGATGGCAAATGAGCAGTTCTTC.

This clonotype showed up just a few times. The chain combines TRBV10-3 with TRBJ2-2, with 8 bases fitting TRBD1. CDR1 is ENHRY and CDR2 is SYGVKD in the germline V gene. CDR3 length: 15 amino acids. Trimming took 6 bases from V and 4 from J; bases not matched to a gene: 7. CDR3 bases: TGTGCCATCAGGGGCGACAGGGGCACCACCGGGGAGCTGTTTTTT. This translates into CAIRGDRGTTGELFF.

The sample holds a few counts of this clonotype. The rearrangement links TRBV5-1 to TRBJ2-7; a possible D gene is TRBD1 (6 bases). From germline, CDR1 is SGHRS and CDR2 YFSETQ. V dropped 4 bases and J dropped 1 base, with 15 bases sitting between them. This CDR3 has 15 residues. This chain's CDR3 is CASSDGRTGSYEQYF. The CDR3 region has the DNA TGCGCCAGCAGCGATGGACGAACAGGGTCCTACGAGCAGTACTTC.

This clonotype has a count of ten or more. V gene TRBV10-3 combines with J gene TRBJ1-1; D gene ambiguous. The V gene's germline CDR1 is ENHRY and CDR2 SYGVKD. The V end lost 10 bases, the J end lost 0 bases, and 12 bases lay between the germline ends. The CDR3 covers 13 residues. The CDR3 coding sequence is TGTGCCACCATACAGAGGATGAACACTGAAGCTTTCTTT. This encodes CATIQRMNTEAFF.

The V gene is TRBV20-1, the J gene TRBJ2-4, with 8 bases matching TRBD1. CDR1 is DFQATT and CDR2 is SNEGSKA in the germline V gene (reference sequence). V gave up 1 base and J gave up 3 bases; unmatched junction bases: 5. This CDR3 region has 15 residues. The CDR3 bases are TGCAGTGCTAGAGCTGTGACAGGGGACAAAAACATTCAGTACTTC. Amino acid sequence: CSARAVTGDKNIQYF.

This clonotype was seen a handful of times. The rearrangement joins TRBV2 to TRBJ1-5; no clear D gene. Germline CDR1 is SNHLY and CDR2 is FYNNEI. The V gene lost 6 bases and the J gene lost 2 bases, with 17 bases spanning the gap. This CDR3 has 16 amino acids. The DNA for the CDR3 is TGTGCCAGCAGAGTCGGGTCCAACATGGGCAATCAGCCCCAGCATTTT. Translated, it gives CASRVGSNMGNQPQHF.

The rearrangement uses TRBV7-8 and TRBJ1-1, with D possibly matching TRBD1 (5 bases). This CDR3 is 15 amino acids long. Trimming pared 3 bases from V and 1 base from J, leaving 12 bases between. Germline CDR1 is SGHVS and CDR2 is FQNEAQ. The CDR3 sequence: CASSFFGGTNTEAFF. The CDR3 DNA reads TGTGCCAGCAGCTTTTTTGGGGGAACGAACACTGAAGCTTTCTTT.

In nucleotides, the CDR3 is TGTGCCAGCAGCCGCAATTACAGGGGGAGAGGCTATGGCTACACCTTC. Protein: CASSRNYRGRGYGYTF. This chain links TRBV9 with TRBJ1-2, with 8 positions matching TRBD1. After removal of 4 bases from V and 4 bases from J, the junction contained 12 bases not matched to a gene. The CDR3 sequence is 16 residues long. Germline V gene lookup returns CDR1 SGDLS and CDR2 YYNGEE.

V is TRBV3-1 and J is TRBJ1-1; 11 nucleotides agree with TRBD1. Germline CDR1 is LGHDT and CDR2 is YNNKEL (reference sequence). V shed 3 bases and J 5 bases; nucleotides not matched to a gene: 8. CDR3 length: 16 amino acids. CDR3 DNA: TGTGCCAGCAGCCAGGAAGCGGGACAGGGGGAGACTGAAGCTTTCTTT. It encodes CASSQEAGQGETEAFF.

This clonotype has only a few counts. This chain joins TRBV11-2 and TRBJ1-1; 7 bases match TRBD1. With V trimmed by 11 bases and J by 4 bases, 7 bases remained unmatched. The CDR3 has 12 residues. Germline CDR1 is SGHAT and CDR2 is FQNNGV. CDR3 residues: CAGGPGGTEAFF. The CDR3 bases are TGTGCCGGAGGGCCAGGGGGCACTGAAGCTTTCTTT.

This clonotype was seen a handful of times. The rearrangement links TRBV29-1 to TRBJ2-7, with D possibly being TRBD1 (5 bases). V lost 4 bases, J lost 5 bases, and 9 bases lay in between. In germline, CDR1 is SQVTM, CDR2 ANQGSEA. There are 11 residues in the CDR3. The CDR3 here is CSVVGRDEQYF. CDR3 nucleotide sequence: TGCAGCGTTGTAGGCAGGGACGAGCAGTACTTC.

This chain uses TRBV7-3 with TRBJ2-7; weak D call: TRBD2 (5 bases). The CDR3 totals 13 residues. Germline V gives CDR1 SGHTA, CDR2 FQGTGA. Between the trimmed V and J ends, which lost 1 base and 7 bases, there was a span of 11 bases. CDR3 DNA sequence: TGTGCCAGCAGCTTAATGGACTCGGGGGAGCAGTACTTC. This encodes CASSLMDSGEQYF.

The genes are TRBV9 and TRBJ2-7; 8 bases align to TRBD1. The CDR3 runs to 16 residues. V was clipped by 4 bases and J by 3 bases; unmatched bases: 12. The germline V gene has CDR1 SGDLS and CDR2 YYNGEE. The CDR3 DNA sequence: TGTGCCAGCAGCCTAAGTGAGGACAGGGTTTTCTACGAGCAGTACTTC. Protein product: CASSLSEDRVFYEQYF.

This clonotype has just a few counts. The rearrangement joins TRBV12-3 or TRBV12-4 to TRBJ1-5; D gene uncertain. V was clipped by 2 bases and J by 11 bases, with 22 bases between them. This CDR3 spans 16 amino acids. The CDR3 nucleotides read TGTGCCAGCAGTTTAAGCGGACCTTCTGGTAGTTCGGCCCAGCATTTT. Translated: CASSLSGPSGSSAQHF.

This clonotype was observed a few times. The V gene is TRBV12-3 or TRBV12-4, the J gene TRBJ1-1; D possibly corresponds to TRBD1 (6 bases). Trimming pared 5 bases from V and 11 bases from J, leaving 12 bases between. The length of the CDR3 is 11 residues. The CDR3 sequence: CASSTGSLAFF. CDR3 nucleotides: TGTGCCAGCAGTACAGGGTCGTTGGCTTTCTTT.

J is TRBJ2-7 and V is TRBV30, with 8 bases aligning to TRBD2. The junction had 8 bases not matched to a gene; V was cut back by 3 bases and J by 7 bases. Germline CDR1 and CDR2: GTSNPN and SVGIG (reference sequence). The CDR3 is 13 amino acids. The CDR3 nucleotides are TGTGCCTGGAGCATCGGAGTAGCGGGGGAGCAGTACTTC. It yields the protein CAWSIGVAGEQYF.

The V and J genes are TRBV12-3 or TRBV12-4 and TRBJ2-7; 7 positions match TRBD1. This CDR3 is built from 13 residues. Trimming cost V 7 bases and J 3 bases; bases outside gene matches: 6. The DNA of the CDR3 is TGTGCCAGCAACCAACAGGGGAGCTACGAGCAGTACTTC. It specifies CASNQQGSYEQYF.